This TCR beta chain was sequenced in a study of blood T cell repertoires in COVID-19. Study in general: Samples came from the United States, Italy and Spain, spanning acute and convalescent COVID-19. T cells, B-cell-depleted T cells, or PBMCs supplied cDNA or gDNA.

In the original workflow: By means of reference gene primer amplification, nucleated cell counts were estimated. TCRdb's table, derived via immunoSEQ multiplex PCR, lists solely in-frame clones and lacks some. The V and J calls and clone size come from that table; D and trimming were worked out from the DNA. Of approximately 110,000 clones listed, 80% to 90% were seen once; the top ten hold about a third. CDR1 SGHNT and CDR2 YENEEA come from the germline V gene. The V segment lost 1 base and the J segment 4 bases; nucleotides outside the gene matches: 2. This CDR3 is 15 amino acids long. This clonotype was obtained from a woman of 80 years or more with acute or convalescent COVID-19. Material for sequencing was peripheral blood. The V call is TRBV11-3, the J call TRBJ2-3; TRBD2 agrees at 10 bases. CDR3 in DNA: TGTGCCAGCAGCTTAGCAGCGGGGGGGCCAGATACGCAGTATTTT. This translates into CASSLAAGGPDTQYF.